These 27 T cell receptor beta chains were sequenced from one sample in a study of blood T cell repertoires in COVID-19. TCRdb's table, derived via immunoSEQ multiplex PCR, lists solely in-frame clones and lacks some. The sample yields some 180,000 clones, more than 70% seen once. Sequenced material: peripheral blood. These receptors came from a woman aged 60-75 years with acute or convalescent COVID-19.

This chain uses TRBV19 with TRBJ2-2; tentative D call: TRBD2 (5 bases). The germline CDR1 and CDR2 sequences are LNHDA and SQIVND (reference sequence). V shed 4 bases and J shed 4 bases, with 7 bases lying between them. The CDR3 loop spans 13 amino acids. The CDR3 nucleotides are TGTGCCAGTAGTACCCGGGGCACCGGGGAGCTGTTTTTT. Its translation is CASSTRGTGELFF.

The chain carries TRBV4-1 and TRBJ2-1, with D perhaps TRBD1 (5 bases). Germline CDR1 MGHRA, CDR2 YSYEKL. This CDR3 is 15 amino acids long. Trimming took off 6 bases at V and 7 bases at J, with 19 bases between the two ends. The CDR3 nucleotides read TGCGCCAGCAGTTTCAGGGCCACGCGCAGTAATGAGCAGTTCTTC. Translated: CASSFRATRSNEQFF.

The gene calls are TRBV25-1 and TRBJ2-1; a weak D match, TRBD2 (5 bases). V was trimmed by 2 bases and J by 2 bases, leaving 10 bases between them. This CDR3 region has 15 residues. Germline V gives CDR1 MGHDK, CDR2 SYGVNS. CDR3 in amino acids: CASSETAGPYNEQFF. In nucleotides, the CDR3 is TGTGCCAGCAGTGAAACGGCGGGTCCCTACAATGAGCAGTTCTTC.

CDR3 in DNA: TGTGCCACCAGTGATTCCTGGACAGAAACGAACACCGGGGAGCTGTTTTTT. Translating it yields CATSDSWTETNTGELFF. The V call is TRBV24-1, the J call TRBJ2-2; a weak D match, TRBD1 (6 bases). The length of the CDR3 is 17 residues. Per germline, CDR1 KGHDR and CDR2 SFDVKD. The ends were cut back, 2 bases at V and 0 bases at J, with 12 bases in the middle.

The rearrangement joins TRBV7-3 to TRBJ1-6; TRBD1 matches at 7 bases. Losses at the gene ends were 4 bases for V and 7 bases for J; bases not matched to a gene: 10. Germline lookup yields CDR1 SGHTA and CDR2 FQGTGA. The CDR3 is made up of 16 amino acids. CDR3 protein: CASSSTGYSRNSPLHF. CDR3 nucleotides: TGTGCCAGCAGCTCGACAGGGTATTCGCGGAATTCACCCCTCCACTTT.

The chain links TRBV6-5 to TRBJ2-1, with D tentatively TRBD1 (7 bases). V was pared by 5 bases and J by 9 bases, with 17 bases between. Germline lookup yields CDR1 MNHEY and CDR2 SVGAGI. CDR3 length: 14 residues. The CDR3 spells CASSLARGLLEQFF. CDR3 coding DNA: TGTGCCAGCAGTCTAGCGAGGGGGCTCCTTGAGCAGTTCTTC.

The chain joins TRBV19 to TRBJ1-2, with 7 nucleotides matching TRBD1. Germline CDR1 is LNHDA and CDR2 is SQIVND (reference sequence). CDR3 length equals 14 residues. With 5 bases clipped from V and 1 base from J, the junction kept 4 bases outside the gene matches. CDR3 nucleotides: TGTGCCAGTAGTGCCGACAGGGTTAACTATGGCTACACCTTC. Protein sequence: CASSADRVNYGYTF.

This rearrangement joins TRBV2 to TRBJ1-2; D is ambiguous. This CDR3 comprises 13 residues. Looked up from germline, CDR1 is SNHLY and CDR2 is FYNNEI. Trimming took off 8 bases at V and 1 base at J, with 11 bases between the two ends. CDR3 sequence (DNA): TGTGCCAGCGGAGCTAATCGTAACTATGGCTACACCTTC. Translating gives CASGANRNYGYTF.

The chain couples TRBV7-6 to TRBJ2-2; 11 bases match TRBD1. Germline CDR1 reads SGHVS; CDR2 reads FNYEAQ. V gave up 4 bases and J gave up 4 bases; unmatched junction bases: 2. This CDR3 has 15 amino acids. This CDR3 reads CASSWGQGGTGELFF. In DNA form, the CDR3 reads TGTGCCAGCAGCTGGGGACAGGGGGGCACCGGGGAGCTGTTTTTT.

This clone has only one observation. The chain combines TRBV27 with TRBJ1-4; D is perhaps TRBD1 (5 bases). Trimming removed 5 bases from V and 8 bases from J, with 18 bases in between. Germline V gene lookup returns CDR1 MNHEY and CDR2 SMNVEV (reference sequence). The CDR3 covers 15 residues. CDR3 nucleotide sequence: TGTGCCAGCAGTCCGGACAAGTATGAATTGGAAAAACTGTTTTTT. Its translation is CASSPDKYELEKLFF.

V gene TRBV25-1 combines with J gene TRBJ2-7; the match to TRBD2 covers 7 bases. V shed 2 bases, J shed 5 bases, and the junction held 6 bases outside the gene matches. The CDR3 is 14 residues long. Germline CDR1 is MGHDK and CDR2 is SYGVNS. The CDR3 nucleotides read TGTGCCAGCAGTGAAGGCCTTGGGGGGGACGAGCAGTACTTC. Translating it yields CASSEGLGGDEQYF.

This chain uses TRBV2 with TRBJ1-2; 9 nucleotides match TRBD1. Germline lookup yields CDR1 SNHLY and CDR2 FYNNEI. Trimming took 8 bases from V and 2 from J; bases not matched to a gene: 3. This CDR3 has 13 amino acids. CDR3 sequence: CASGGTGNYGYTF. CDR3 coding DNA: TGTGCCAGCGGCGGGACAGGGAACTATGGCTACACCTTC. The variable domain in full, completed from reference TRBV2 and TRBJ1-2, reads EPEVTQTPSHQVTQMGQEVILRCVPISNHLYFYWYRQILGQKVEFLVSFYNNEISEKSEIFDDQFSVERPDGSNFTLKIRSTKLEDSAMYFCASGGTGNYGYTFGSGTRLTVV.

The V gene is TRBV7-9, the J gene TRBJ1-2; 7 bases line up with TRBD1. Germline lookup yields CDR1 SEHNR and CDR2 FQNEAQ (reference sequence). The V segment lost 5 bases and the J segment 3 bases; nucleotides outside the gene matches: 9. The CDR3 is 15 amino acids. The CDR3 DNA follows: TGTGCCAGCAGCCGACAGGGTCGGATTGACTATGGCTACACCTTC. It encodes CASSRQGRIDYGYTF.

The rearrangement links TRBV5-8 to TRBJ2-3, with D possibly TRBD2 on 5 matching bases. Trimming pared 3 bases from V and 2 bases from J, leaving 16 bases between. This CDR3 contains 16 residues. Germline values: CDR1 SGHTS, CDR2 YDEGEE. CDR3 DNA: TGTGCCAGCAGCTGGACCGGGAACCAGGTCACAGATACGCAGTATTTT. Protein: CASSWTGNQVTDTQYF.

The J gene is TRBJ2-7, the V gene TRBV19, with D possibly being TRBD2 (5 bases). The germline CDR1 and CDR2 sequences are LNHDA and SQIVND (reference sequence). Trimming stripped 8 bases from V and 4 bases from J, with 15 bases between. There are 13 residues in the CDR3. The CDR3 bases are TGTGCCAGTCGTCGGGATCTTGGGTACGAGCAGTACGTC. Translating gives CASRRDLGYEQYV.

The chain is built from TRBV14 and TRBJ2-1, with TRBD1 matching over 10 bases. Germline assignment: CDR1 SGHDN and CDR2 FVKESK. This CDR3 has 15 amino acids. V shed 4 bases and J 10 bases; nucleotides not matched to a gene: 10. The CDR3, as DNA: TGTGCCAGCAGCCTGCACGGGACAGGGGCCGACGAGCAGTTCTTC. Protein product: CASSLHGTGADEQFF.

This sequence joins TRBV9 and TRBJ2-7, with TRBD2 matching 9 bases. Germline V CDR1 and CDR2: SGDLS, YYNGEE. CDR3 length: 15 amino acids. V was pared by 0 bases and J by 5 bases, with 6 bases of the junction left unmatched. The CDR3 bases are TGTGCCAGCAGCGTAGTGGGGACTAGCAGCGACGAGCAGTACTTC. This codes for CASSVVGTSSDEQYF.

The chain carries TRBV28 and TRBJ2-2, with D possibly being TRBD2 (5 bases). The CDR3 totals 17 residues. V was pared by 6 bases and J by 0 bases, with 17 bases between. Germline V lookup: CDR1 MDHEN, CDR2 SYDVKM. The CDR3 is CASRAAGPDSNTGELFF. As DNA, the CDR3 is TGTGCCAGCAGGGCCGCCGGTCCGGACTCGAACACCGGGGAGCTGTTTTTT.

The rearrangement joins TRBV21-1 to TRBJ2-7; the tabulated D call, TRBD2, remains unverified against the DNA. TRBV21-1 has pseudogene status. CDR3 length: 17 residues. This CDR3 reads CASSKGRKAGAAYEQYF. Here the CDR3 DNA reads TGTGCCAGCAGCAAAGGTCGAAAGGCGGGAGCCGCCTACGAGCAGTACTTC.

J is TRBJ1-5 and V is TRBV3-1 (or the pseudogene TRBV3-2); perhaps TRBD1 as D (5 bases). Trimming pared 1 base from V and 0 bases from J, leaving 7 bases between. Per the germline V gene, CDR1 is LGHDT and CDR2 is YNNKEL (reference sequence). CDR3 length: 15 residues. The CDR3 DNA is TGTGCCAGCAGCCAAGGACAGCTTAGCAATCAGCCCCAGCATTTT. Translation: CASSQGQLSNQPQHF.

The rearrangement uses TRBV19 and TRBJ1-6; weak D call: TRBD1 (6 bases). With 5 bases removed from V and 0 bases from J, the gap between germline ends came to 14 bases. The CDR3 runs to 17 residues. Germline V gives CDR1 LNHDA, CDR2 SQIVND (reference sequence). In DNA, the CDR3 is TGTGCCAGTAGTCCGACAGGCTTGAGCTCCTATAATTCACCCCTCCACTTT. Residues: CASSPTGLSSYNSPLHF.

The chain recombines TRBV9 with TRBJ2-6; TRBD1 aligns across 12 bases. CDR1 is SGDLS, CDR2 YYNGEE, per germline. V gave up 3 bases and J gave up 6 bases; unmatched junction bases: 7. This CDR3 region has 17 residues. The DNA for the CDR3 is TGTGCCAGCAGCGACCGGGACAGGGGGCACGAGGCCAACGTCCTGACTTTC. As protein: CASSDRDRGHEANVLTF.

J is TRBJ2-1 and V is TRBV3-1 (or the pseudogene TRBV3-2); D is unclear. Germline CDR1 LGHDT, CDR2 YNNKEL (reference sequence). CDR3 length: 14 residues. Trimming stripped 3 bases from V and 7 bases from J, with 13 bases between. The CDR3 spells CASSHFGARNEQFF. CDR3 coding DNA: TGTGCCAGCAGCCATTTCGGAGCCCGGAATGAGCAGTTCTTC.

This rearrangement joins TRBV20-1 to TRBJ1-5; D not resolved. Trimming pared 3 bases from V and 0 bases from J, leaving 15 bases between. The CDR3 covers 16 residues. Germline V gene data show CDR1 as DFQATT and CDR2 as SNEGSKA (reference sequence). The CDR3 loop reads CSASEGGVYSNQPQHF. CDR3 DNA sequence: TGCAGTGCTAGTGAAGGAGGAGTATATAGCAATCAGCCCCAGCATTTT.

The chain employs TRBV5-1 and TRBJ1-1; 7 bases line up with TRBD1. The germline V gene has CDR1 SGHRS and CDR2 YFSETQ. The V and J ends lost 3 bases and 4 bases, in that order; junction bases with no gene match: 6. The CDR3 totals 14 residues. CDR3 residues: CASSSQGTATEAFF. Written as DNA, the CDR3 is TGCGCCAGCAGCTCACAGGGGACGGCCACTGAAGCTTTCTTT.

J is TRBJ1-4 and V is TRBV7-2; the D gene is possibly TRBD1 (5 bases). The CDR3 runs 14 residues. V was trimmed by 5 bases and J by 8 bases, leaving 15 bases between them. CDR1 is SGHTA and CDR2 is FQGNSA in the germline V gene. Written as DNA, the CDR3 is TGTGCCAGCAGCCCCGGGGGGTTGGGGGAAAAACTGTTTTTT. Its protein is CASSPGGLGEKLFF.

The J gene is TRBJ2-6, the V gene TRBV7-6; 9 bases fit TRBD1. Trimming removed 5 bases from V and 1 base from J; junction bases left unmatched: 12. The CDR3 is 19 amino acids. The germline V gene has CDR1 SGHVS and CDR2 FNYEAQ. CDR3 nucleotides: TGTGCCAGCAGCCCCCGCACCAGGACAGGGGTTTCTGGGGCCAACGTCCTGACTTTC. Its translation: CASSPRTRTGVSGANVLTF.